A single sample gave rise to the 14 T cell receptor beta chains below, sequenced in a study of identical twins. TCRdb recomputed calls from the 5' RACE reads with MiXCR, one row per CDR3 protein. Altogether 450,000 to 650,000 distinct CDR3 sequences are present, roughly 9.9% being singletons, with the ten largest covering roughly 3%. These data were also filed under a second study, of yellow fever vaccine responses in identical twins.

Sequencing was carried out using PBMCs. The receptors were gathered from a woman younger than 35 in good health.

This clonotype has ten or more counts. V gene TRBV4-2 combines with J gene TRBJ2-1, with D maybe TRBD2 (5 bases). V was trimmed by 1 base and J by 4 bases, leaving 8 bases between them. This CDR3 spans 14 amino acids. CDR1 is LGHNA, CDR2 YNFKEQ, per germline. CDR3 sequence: CASSQGTSYNEQFF. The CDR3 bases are TGTGCCAGCAGCCAAGGGACTTCTTACAATGAGCAGTTCTTC.

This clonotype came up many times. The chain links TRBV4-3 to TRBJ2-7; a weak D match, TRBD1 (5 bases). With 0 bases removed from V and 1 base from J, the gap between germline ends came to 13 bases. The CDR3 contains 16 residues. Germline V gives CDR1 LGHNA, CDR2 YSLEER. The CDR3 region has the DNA TGCGCCAGCAGCCAAGAACCCCAGGGTGCGTCCTACGAGCAGTACTTC. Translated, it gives CASSQEPQGASYEQYF.

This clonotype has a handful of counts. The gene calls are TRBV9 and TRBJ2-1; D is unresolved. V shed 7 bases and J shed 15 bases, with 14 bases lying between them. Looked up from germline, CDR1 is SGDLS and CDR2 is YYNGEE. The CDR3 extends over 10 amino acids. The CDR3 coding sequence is TGTGCCAGCCACGTAGCCCCCCCGTTCTTC. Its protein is CASHVAPPFF.

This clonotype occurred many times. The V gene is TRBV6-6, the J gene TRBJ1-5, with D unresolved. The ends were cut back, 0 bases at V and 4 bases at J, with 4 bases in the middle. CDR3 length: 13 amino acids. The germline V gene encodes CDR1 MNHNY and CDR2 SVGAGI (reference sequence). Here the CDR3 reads CASSYSINQPQHF. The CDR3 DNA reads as TGTGCCAGCAGTTACTCGATAAATCAGCCCCAGCATTTT.

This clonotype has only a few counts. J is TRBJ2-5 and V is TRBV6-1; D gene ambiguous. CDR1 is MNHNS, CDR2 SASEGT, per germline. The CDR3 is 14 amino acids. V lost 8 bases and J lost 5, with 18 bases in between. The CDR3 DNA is TGTGCCAGCGCCCGGGCAGCTGGCTGGGAGACCCAGTACTTC. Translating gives CASARAAGWETQYF.

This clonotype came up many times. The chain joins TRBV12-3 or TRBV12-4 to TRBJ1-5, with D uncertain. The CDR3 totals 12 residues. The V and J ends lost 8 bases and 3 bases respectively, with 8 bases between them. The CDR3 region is CASGLANQPQHF. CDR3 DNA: TGTGCCAGCGGATTAGCCAATCAGCCCCAGCATTTT.

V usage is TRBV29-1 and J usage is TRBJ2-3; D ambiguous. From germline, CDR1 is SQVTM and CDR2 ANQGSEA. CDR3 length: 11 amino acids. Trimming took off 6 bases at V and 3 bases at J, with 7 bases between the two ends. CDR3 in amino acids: CSVVGTDTQYF. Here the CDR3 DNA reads TGCAGCGTGGTTGGGACAGATACGCAGTATTTT.

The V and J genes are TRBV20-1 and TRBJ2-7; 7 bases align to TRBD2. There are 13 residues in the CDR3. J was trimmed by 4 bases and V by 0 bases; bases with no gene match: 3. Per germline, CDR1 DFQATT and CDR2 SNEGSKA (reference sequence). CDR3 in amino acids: CSAREGGVYEQYF. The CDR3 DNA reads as TGCAGTGCTAGAGAGGGGGGGGTTTACGAGCAGTACTTC.

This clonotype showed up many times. CDR3 loop: CASSVAGQGYEQYF. The CDR3 DNA reads TGTGCCAGCAGCGTAGCGGGACAGGGCTACGAGCAGTACTTC. This chain uses TRBV9 with TRBJ2-7; 9 nucleotides line up with TRBD1. V was clipped by 0 bases and J by 3 bases; unmatched bases: 1. Germline-derived CDR1 and CDR2 are SGDLS and YYNGEE. This CDR3 has 14 residues.

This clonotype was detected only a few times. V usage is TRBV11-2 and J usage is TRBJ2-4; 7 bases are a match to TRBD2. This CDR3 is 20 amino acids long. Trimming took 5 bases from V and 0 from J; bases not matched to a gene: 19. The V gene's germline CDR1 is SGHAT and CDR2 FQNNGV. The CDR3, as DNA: TGTGCCAGCAGCCCCCAGCCGGCGGGAGTGTGGTTTGGAGCCAAAAACATTCAGTACTTC. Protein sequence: CASSPQPAGVWFGAKNIQYF.

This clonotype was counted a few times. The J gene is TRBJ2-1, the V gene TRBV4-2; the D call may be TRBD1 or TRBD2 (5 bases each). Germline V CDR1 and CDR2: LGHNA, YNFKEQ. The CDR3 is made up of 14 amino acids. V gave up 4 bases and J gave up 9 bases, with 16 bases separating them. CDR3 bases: TGTGCCAGCAGCCCCTACGGGGCTTCGGGTGAGCAGTTCTTC. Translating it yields CASSPYGASGEQFF.

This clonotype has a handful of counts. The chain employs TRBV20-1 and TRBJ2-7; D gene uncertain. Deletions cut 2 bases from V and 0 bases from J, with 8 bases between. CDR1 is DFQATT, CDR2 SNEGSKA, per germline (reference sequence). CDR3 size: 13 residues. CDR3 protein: CSARSPSSYEQYF. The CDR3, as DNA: TGCAGTGCTAGATCACCATCCTCCTACGAGCAGTACTTC.

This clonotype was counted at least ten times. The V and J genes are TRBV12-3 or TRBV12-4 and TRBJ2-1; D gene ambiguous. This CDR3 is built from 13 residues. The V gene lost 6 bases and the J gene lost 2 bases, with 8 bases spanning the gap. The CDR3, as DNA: TGTGCCAGCAGCCGGACGGCCTACAATGAGCAGTTCTTC. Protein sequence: CASSRTAYNEQFF.

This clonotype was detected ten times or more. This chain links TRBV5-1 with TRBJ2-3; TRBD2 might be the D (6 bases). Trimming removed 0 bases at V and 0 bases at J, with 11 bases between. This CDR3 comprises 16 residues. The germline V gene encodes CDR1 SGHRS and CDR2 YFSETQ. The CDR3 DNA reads TGCGCCAGCAGCTTGGTACTAGCCCCTAGCACAGATACGCAGTATTTT. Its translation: CASSLVLAPSTDTQYF.